The entry below describes one TCR beta chain. No antigen is known for it. How the authors handled the data: Quality scores were absent from the junction-only immunoSEQ sequences, so filtering differed. Method: immunoSEQ multiplex PCR; TCRdb's copy keeps in-frame clones and lacks some. Clone size and V and J calls were adopted from that table, with D and trimming inferred from the DNA. Among hundreds of thousands of clones listed, about 95% were seen once. The data belong to a study of shared clonotypes between healthy human individuals. Findings and caveats of the study: Rarefaction gave evidence that sorted-subset sequencing remained incomplete despite large depth. Estimated clonotype richness was generally higher in naive than memory subsets. Only blood samples were collected, and tissue repertoires likely differ.

As defined, naive CD8 cells were CD45RO-negative and positively selected for CCR7, with terminally differentiated effector memory CD45RA+ cells excluded. The sequencing sample was made of naive CD8+ T cells sorted from blood. The TCR sequence derives from a woman aged 30 to 39 in good health.

This CDR3 is CASSAGSGANVLTF. The CDR3, as DNA: TGTGCCAGCTCCGCAGGCTCTGGGGCCAACGTCCTGACTTTC. This chain joins TRBV6-5 and TRBJ2-6; no reliable D call. The V and J ends lost 8 bases and 0 bases respectively, with 8 bases between them. Germline V CDR1 and CDR2: MNHEY, SVGAGI. CDR3 length: 14 residues.